This TCR beta chain was profiled in a study of blood T cell repertoires in COVID-19. Only a few counts were recorded for this clone. This CDR3 is 16 amino acids long. CDR1 LGHNA and CDR2 YNFKEQ come from the germline V gene. V lost 4 bases to trimming and J lost 4 bases, with 19 bases between them. Method: immunoSEQ multiplex PCR; TCRdb's copy keeps in-frame clones and lacks some. The table shows under 150,000 clones, with about four fifths occurring only once. The chain uses TRBV4-2 and TRBJ1-1; possibly TRBD1 for D (6 bases). The TCR was taken from a man older than 75 with active or convalescent COVID-19. The sample taken for sequencing was peripheral blood. CDR3 in DNA: TGTGCCAGCAGCCCTTCGGGAGGGGGACTGAGCACTGAAGCTTTCTTT. This encodes CASSPSGGGLSTEAFF.